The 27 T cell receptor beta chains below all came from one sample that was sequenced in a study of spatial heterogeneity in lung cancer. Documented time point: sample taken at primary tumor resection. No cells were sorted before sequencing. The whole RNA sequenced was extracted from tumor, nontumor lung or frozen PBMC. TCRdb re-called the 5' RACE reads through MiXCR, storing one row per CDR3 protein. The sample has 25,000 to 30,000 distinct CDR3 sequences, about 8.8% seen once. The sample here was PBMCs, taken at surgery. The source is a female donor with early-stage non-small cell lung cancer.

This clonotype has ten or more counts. This CDR3 is CATSVGTSGINEQFF. DNA for the CDR3: TGTGCCACCAGTGTCGGGACTAGCGGGATAAATGAGCAGTTCTTC. V is TRBV24-1 and J is TRBJ2-1; the match to TRBD2 covers 13 bases. V lost 5 bases, J lost 7 bases, and 4 bases stayed unmatched. The CDR3 loop spans 15 amino acids. The germline gives CDR1 KGHDR, CDR2 SFDVKD.

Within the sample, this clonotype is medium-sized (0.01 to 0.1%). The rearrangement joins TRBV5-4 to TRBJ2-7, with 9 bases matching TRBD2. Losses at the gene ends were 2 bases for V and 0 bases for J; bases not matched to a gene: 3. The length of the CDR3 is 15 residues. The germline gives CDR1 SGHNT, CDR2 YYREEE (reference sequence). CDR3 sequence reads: CASSLERGDSYEQYF. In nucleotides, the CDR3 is TGTGCCAGCAGCTTAGAGCGGGGGGACTCCTACGAGCAGTACTTC.

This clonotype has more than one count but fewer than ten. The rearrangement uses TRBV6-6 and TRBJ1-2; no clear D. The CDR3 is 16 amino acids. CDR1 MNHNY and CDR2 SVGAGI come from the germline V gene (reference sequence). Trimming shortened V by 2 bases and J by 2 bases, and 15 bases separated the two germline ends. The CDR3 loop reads CASSYGQTLLNYGYTF. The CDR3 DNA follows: TGTGCCAGCAGTTACGGGCAGACTCTACTGAACTATGGCTACACCTTC.

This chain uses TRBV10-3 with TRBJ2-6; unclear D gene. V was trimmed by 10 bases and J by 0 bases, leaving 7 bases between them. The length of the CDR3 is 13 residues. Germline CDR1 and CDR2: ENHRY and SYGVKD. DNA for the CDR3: TGTGCCACCACCAACTCTGGGGCCAACGTCCTGACTTTC. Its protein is CATTNSGANVLTF.

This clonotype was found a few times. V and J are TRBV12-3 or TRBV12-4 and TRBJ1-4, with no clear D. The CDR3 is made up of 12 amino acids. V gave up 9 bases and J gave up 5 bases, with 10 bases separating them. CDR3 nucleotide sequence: TGTGCCAGTCAGACTAACAATGAAAAACTGTTTTTT. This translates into CASQTNNEKLFF.

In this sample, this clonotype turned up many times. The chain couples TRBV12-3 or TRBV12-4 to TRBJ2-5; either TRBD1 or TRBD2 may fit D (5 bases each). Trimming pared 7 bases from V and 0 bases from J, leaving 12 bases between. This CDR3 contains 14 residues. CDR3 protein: CASTLRGHQETQYF. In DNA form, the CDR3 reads TGTGCCAGCACTTTGAGGGGACACCAAGAGACCCAGTACTTC.

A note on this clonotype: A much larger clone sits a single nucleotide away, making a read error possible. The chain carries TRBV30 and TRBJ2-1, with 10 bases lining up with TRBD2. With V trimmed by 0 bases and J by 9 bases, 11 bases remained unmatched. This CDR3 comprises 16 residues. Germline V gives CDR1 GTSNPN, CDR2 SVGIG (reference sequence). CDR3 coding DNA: TGTGCCTGGAGTGTACGCAGGCTAGCGGGAGCTGGTGAGCAGTTCTTC. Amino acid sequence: CAWSVRRLAGAGEQFF.

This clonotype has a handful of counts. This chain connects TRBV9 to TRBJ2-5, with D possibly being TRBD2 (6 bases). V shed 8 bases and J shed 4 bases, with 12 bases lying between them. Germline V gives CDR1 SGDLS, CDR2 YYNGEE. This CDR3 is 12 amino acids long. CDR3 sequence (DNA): TGTGCCAGTGGAGAGGGAGGAGAGACCCAGTACTTC. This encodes CASGEGGETQYF. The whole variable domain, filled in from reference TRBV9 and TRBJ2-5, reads DSGVTQTPKHLITATGQRVTLRCSPRSGDLSVYWYQQSLDQGLQFLIQYYNGEERAKGNILERFSAQQFPDLHSELNLSSLELGDSALYFCASGEGGETQYFGPGTRLLVL.

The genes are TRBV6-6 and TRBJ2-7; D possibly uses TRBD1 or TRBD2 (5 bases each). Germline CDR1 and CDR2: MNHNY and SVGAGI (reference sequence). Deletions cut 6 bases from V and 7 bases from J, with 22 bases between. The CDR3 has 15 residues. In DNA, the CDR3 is TGTGCCAGCAGAGGGGACCAATTTGACTTTGTGGAGCAGTACTTC. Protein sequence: CASRGDQFDFVEQYF.

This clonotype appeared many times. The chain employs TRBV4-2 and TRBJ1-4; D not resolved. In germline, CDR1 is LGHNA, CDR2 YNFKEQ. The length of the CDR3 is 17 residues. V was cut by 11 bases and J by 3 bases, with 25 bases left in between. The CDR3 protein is CASTATIPRRANEKLFF. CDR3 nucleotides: TGTGCCTCCACCGCAACAATTCCCAGGAGGGCTAATGAAAAACTGTTTTTT.

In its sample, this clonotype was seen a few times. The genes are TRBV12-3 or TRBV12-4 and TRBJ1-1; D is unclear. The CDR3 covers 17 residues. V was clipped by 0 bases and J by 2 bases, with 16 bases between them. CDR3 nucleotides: TGTGCCAGCAGTTTAGCGCAGAGCCGGACTGTTAACACTGAAGCTTTCTTT. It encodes CASSLAQSRTVNTEAFF.

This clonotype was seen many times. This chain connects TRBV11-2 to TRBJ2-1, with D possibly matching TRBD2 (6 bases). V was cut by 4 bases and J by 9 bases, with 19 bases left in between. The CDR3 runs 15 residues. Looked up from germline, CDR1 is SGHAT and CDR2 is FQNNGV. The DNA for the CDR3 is TGTGCCAGCAGCTCTGTTAGCGGTACCCAAATTGAGCAGTTCTTC. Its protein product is CASSSVSGTQIEQFF.

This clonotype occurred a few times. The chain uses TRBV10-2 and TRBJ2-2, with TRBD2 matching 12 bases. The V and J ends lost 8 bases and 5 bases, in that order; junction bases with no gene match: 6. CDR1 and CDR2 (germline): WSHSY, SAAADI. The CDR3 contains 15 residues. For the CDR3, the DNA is TGCGCCAGCCTGACTAGCGGGAGCTCAACCGGGGAGCTGTTTTTT. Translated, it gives CASLTSGSSTGELFF.

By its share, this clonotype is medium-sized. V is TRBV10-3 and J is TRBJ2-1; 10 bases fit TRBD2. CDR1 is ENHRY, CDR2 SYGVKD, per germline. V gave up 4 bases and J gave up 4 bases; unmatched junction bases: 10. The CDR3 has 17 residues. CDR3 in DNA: TGTGCCATCAGTGGCCCGGCTAGCGGGAGTGGGTACAATGAGCAGTTCTTC. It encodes CAISGPASGSGYNEQFF.

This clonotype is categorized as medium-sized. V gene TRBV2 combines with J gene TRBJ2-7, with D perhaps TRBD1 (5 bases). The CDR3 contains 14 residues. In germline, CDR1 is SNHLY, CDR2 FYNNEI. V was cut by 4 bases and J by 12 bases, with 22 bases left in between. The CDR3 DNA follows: TGTGCCAGCAGTGGGACGGTGAGCCCGGAAAGGGGGTACTTC. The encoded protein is CASSGTVSPERGYF.

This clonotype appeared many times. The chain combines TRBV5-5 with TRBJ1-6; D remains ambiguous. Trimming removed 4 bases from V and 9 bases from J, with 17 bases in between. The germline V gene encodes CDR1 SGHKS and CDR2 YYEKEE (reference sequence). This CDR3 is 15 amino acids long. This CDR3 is CASSQQQEQSSPLHF. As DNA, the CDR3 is TGTGCCAGCAGCCAGCAGCAGGAACAAAGTTCACCCCTCCACTTT.

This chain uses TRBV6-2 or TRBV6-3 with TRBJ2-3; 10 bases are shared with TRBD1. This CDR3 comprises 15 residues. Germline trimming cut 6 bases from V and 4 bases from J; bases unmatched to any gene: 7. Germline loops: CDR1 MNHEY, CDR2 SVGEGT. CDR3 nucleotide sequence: TGTGCCAGCAGCAGGCCGGGACAGGGGTCAGATACGCAGTATTTT. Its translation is CASSRPGQGSDTQYF.

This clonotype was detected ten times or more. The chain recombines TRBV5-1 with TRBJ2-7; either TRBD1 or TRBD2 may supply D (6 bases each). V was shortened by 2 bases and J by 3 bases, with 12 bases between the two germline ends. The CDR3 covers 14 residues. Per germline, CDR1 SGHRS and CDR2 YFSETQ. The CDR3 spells CASSFDRGVYEQYF. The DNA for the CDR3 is TGCGCCAGCAGCTTCGATAGGGGGGTCTACGAGCAGTACTTC.

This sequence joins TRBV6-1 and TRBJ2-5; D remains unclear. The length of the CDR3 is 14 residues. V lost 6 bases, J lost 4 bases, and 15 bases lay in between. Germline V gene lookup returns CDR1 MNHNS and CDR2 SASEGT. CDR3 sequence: CASSQGPAGETQYF. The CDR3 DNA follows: TGTGCCAGCAGCCAAGGGCCCGCCGGAGAGACCCAGTACTTC.

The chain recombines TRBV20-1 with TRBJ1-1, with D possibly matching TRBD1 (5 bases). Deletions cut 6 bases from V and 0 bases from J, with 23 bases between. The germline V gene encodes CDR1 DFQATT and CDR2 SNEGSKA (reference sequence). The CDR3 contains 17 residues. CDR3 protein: CSAQFGQGLGLNTEAFF. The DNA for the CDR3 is TGCAGTGCCCAGTTCGGGCAGGGTTTAGGCTTGAACACTGAAGCTTTCTTT.

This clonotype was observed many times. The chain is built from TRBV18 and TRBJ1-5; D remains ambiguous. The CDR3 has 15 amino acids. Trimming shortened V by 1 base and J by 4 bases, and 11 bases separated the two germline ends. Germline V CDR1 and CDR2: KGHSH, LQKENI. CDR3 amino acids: CASSPRHVRNQPQHF. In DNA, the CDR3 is TGTGCCAGCTCACCACGTCATGTCAGGAATCAGCCCCAGCATTTT.

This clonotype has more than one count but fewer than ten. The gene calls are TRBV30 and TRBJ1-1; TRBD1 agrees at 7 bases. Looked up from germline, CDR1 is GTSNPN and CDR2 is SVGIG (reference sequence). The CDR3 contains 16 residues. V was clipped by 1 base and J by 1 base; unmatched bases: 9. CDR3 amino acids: CAWSGVDRRKNTEAFF. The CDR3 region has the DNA TGTGCCTGGAGTGGGGTGGACAGGAGGAAGAACACTGAAGCTTTCTTT. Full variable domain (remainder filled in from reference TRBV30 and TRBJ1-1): SQTIHQWPATLVQPVGSPLSLECTVEGTSNPNLYWYRQAAGRGLQLLFYSVGIGQISSEVPQNLSASRPQDRQFILSSKKLLLSDSGFYLCAWSGVDRRKNTEAFFGQGTRLTVV.

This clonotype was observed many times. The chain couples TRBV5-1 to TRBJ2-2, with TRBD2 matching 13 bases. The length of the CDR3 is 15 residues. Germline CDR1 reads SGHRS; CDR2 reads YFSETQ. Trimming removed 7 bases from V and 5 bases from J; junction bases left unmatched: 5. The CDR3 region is CASSRTSGSTGELFF. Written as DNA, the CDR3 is TGCGCCAGCTCCCGGACTAGCGGGAGTACCGGGGAGCTGTTTTTT.

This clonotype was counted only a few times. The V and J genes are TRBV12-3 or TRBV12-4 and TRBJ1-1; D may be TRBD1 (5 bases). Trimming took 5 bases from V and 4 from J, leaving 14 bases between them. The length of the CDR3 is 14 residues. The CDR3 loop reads CASSIHRIPTEAFF. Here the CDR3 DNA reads TGTGCCAGCAGTATTCACAGGATCCCCACTGAAGCTTTCTTT.

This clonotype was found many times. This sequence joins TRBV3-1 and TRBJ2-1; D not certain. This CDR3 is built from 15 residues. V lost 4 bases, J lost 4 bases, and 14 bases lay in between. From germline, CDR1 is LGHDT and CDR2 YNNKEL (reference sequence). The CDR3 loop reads CASSPPLRTYNEQFF. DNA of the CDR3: TGTGCCAGCAGCCCCCCCCTTCGGACGTACAATGAGCAGTTCTTC.

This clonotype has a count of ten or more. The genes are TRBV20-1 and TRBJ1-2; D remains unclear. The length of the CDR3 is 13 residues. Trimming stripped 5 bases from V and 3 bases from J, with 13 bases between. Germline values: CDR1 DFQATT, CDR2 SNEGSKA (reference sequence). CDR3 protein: CSAQATNDYGYTF. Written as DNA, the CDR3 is TGCAGTGCTCAGGCGACCAACGACTATGGCTACACCTTC.

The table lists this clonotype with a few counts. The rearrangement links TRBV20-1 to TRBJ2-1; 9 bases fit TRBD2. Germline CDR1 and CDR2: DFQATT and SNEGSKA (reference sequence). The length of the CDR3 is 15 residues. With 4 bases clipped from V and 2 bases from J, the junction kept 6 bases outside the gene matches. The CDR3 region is CSATPVAGAYNEQFF. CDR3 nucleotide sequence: TGCAGTGCTACCCCGGTAGCGGGAGCCTACAATGAGCAGTTCTTC.